This TCR beta chain came from a study of blood T cell repertoires in COVID-19. Overall study: Acute-phase and convalescent COVID-19 samples originated in the United States, Italy and Spain. PBMCs, B-cell-depleted T cells, or T cells provided the cDNA or gDNA that made up the material.

Method: immunoSEQ multiplex PCR; TCRdb's copy keeps in-frame clones and lacks some. The sample lists 70,000 to 100,000 clones, almost 90% occurring once. Trimming removed 3 bases at V and 7 bases at J, with 15 bases between. CDR1 is MNHEY, CDR2 SVGEGT, per germline. This CDR3 comprises 15 residues. The specimen was peripheral blood. The sequence came from a woman in her 70s with acute or convalescent COVID-19. The chain employs TRBV6-2 or TRBV6-3 and TRBJ1-4, with D hard to call. CDR3 region: CASSYFFGSGEKLFF. The CDR3 DNA follows: TGTGCCAGCAGTTATTTCTTCGGGAGTGGTGAAAAACTGTTTTTT.